The clone carrying this TCR beta chain was recorded only once. What it recognizes is unknown. This sample is drawn from a study of blood T cells in healthy people across ages. Whole-study findings and limits: More naive CD4+ cells and higher diversity were found in long-lived than in aged donors.

A sample-barcoded 5' primer and a J-beta primer mix were used in a second PCR of roughly 6 to 11 cycles. A template-switch adaptor that had 12 random nucleotides put a tag on each cDNA molecule. Per-sample output comprised a minimum of 2.5 million paired-end reads containing CDR3. TCRdb re-called the 5' RACE reads through MiXCR, storing one row per CDR3 protein. The table includes around 1,500,000 distinct CDR3 sequences, about 43% detected once. V lost 0 bases, J lost 7 bases, and 13 bases lay in between. CDR3 size: 15 residues. The germline V gene encodes CDR1 LGHNA and CDR2 YNFKEQ. Each donor supplied ten milliliters of peripheral blood.

Sequencing used blood. This TCR came from a woman aged 18 to 35 in good health. The chain uses TRBV4-2 and TRBJ1-5; D may be TRBD1 (5 bases). The DNA for the CDR3 is TGTGCCAGCAGCCAAGACAGGGAGGGAAGACAGCCCCAGCATTTT. Amino acid sequence: CASSQDREGRQPQHF.